Listed below are T cell receptor beta chains from one sample, sequenced in a study of T cell repertoires in cytomegalovirus infection. TCRdb used MiXCR to reprocess the reads, holding one entry per CDR3 protein. This sample has 150,000 to 200,000 distinct CDR3 sequences; roughly 9.8% occur once, and the top ten carry about 4.6%. The source material was PBMCs. These receptors originate from a human donor in good health (CMV status not recorded). Some clones in this sample may be carry-over from other donors' samples. CDR3s include the opening cysteine and the closing phenylalanine or tryptophan. D genes are given only for firm matches.

v_call,d_call,j_call,cdr3_aa
TRBV7-9,.,TRBJ1-1,CASSLGTVTKNTEAFF
TRBV7-2,TRBD1,TRBJ2-1,CASSRDRGSYNEQFF
TRBV28,.,TRBJ2-2,CASSLKGGVKSANTGELFF
TRBV9,.,TRBJ1-1,CASSVKGGEAFF
TRBV28,TRBD2,TRBJ2-4,CASSLLRGGGKNIQYF
TRBV5-4,.,TRBJ1-1,CASSLGQRNTEAFF
TRBV7-2,TRBD1,TRBJ1-2,CASSYSGQGINYGYTF
TRBV6-2/TRBV6-3,.,TRBJ2-1,CASSDSGSSYNEQFF
TRBV5-4,.,TRBJ2-7,CASSFGTKNGEQYF
TRBV6-2/TRBV6-3,TRBD2,TRBJ2-1,CASSSGRAENEQFF
TRBV10-3,.,TRBJ1-6,CAISGKPNSPLHF
TRBV5-1,.,TRBJ2-3,CASSLDGHGTQYF
TRBV11-2,TRBD1,TRBJ1-1,CASSSNQGGWNTEAFF
TRBV19,TRBD1,TRBJ1-5,CASNGGQPNQPQHF
TRBV30,TRBD2,TRBJ2-2,CAWSLLAGNTGELFF
TRBV18,.,TRBJ1-2,CASSIQDYGYTF